Listed here are 18 T cell receptor beta chains from one sample, sequenced in a study of cytomegalovirus exposure and HLA in healthy donors. PCR amplification relied on 60 Vbeta primers (plus 13 Jbeta primers). Generated by immunoSEQ multiplex PCR, the TCRdb table keeps only in-frame clones and is missing some. The sample has about 110,000 clones, 81% seen once. Sequencing used PBMCs. These receptors were taken from a woman in her thirties in good health and CMV-seronegative.

The rearrangement links TRBV27 to TRBJ2-1; the D gene is possibly TRBD1 (5 bases). Trimming shortened V by 7 bases and J by 8 bases, and 30 bases separated the two germline ends. The CDR3 runs 18 residues. From germline, CDR1 is MNHEY and CDR2 SMNVEV (reference sequence). CDR3 DNA: TGTGCCAGCATCCCCCGGGTGCAGGGTCTCTCATTTATGTATGAGCAGTTCTTC. Amino acid sequence: CASIPRVQGLSFMYEQFF.

The chain has TRBV5-1 and TRBJ1-1; possible D gene TRBD1, 5 bases. The CDR3 contains 14 residues. Trimming removed 2 bases at V and 4 bases at J, with 12 bases between. The germline V gene has CDR1 SGHRS and CDR2 YFSETQ. The CDR3 is CASSFGAEGTEAFF. The CDR3 nucleotides are TGCGCCAGCAGCTTTGGGGCTGAAGGCACTGAAGCTTTCTTT.

This chain links TRBV10-3 with TRBJ1-4, with 7 bases aligning to TRBD1. The ends lost 0 bases at V and 5 bases at J; junction bases unmatched: 0. CDR1 is ENHRY and CDR2 is SYGVKD in the germline V gene. The CDR3 sequence is 14 residues long. The CDR3 DNA sequence: TGTGCCATCAGTGAGTCGACAGGGAATGAAAAACTGTTTTTT. Translated: CAISESTGNEKLFF.

The chain recombines TRBV19 with TRBJ1-3; D perhaps matches TRBD1 (6 bases). There are 15 residues in the CDR3. Trimming left V 0 bases short and J 0 bases short, with 6 bases between. Germline CDR1 is LNHDA and CDR2 is SQIVND (reference sequence). This CDR3 is CASSIEDSSGNTIYF. The CDR3 DNA reads as TGTGCCAGTAGTATAGAGGACAGCTCTGGAAACACCATATATTTT.

This chain links TRBV19 with TRBJ1-5; a weak D match, TRBD1 (6 bases). The germline CDR1 and CDR2 sequences are LNHDA and SQIVND (reference sequence). V was shortened by 5 bases and J by 6 bases, with 14 bases between the two germline ends. The CDR3 contains 14 residues. CDR3 DNA: TGTGCCAGTAGTGGAACAGGGCGGTTTCAGCCCCAGCATTTT. Translation gives CASSGTGRFQPQHF.

This chain connects TRBV5-1 to TRBJ2-3; 11 nucleotides align to TRBD2. V lost 4 bases to trimming and J lost 4 bases; unmatched junction nucleotides: 11. Germline V CDR1 and CDR2: SGHRS, YFSETQ. This CDR3 region has 17 residues. CDR3 coding DNA: TGCGCCAGCAGCCCGAGCGTTAGCGGGAGGGCAGCAGATACGCAGTATTTT. It codes for CASSPSVSGRAADTQYF.

CDR3 bases: TGTGCCAGCAGCCTCGGCGGGGTTGCAGATACGCAGTATTTT. This gives the protein CASSLGGVADTQYF. V is TRBV5-4 and J is TRBJ2-3; a possible D gene is TRBD2 (6 bases). From germline, CDR1 is SGHNT and CDR2 YYREEE (reference sequence). The CDR3 length is 14 residues. V was trimmed by 4 bases and J by 4 bases, leaving 13 bases between them.

This chain uses TRBV7-2 with TRBJ2-3, with 14 bases fitting TRBD2. Germline V lookup: CDR1 SGHTA, CDR2 FQGNSA. Trimming removed 2 bases from V and 4 bases from J; junction bases left unmatched: 2. This CDR3 comprises 16 residues. CDR3 region: CASSLWTSGRPDTQYF. The DNA of the CDR3 is TGTGCCAGCAGCTTATGGACTAGCGGGAGGCCAGATACGCAGTATTTT.

V and J are TRBV5-5 and TRBJ2-3; 7 nucleotides line up with TRBD2. J was trimmed by 1 base and V by 4 bases; bases with no gene match: 21. The CDR3 consists of 20 residues. Germline CDR1 is SGHKS and CDR2 is YYEKEE (reference sequence). The CDR3 protein is CASSLFAASGIQGGTDTQYF. The DNA for the CDR3 is TGTGCCAGCAGCCTATTTGCCGCTAGCGGAATACAAGGGGGCACAGATACGCAGTATTTT. Full variable domain (missing parts from reference TRBV5-5 and TRBJ2-3): DAGVTQSPTHLIKTRGQQVTLRCSPISGHKSVSWYQQVLGQGPQFIFQYYEKEERGRGNFPDRFSARQFPNYSSELNVNALLLGDSALYLCASSLFAASGIQGGTDTQYFGPGTRLTVL.

V usage is TRBV30 and J usage is TRBJ1-1, with no clear D. The CDR3 sequence is 14 residues long. CDR1 GTSNPN and CDR2 SVGIG come from the germline V gene (reference sequence). V was clipped by 2 bases and J by 12 bases, with 22 bases between them. The CDR3, as DNA: TGTGCCTGGAGTTTCGACCGGACTGTTCCCGCCACTTTCTTT. This sequence encodes CAWSFDRTVPATFF.

This clone was seen a few times. V and J are TRBV10-3 and TRBJ2-3; 11 nucleotides align to TRBD2. V was clipped by 0 bases and J by 6 bases; unmatched bases: 20. The germline V gene has CDR1 ENHRY and CDR2 SYGVKD. The CDR3 contains 21 residues. The CDR3 here is CAISESRGRTSGSLGSDTQYF. CDR3 DNA: TGTGCCATCAGTGAGTCGAGGGGTCGAACTAGCGGGAGTTTAGGATCCGATACGCAGTATTTT.

A single count supports this clone. The J gene is TRBJ1-5, the V gene TRBV7-2, with unresolved D. The ends were cut back, 6 bases at V and 5 bases at J, with 11 bases in the middle. This CDR3 has 13 residues. Germline values: CDR1 SGHTA, CDR2 FQGNSA. In nucleotides, the CDR3 is TGTGCCAGCAGTTCCGACGGGGATCAGCCCCAGCATTTT. It encodes CASSSDGDQPQHF. The full variable domain, in which reference TRBV7-2 and TRBJ1-5 provide the parts outside the CDR3, is GAGVSQSPSNKVTEKGKDVELRCDPISGHTALYWYRQSLGQGLEFLIYFQGNSAPDKSGLPSDRFSAERTGGSVSTLTIQRTQQEDSAVYLCASSSDGDQPQHFGDGTRLSIL.

About this clone itself: Germline is not matched at one junction end, which may reflect a read error. This chain connects TRBV7-9 to TRBJ1-3, with 12 positions matching TRBD1. Per germline, CDR1 SEHNR and CDR2 FQNEAQ (reference sequence). This CDR3 is 19 amino acids long. CDR3 bases: TGTTCCAGCAGCCAACTCCGGGACAGGGGGCCCTACTCTGGAAACACCATATATTTT. Amino acid sequence: CSSSQLRDRGPYSGNTIYF.

This chain connects TRBV27 to TRBJ2-5; 7 bases align to TRBD2. The J call is in doubt because the DNA end fits TRBJ2-7 better. The CDR3 runs to 15 residues. Germline loops: CDR1 MNHEY, CDR2 SMNVEV (reference sequence). The CDR3 reads CASSLSGGSSYEQYF. CDR3 DNA sequence: TGTGCCAGCAGTTTATCAGGCGGGAGCTCCTACGAGCAGTACTTC.

Here the CDR3 reads CASSQDTGEAQQYF. The CDR3 DNA follows: TGCGCCAGCAGCCAAGATACCGGCGAGGCCCAGCAGTATTTT. The J gene is TRBJ2-3, the V gene TRBV4-3; D not resolved. Germline CDR1 and CDR2: LGHNA and YSLEER. Trimming shortened V by 0 bases and J by 11 bases, and 15 bases separated the two germline ends. The length of the CDR3 is 14 residues.

The CDR3 loop is CAISEVPGQGADTQYF. The CDR3 DNA is TGTGCCATCAGTGAGGTGCCGGGACAGGGGGCAGATACGCAGTATTTT. The chain links TRBV10-3 to TRBJ2-3; 11 nucleotides line up with TRBD1. V trimming: 2 bases; J trimming: 4 bases; junction bases outside the gene matches: 5. CDR1 ENHRY and CDR2 SYGVKD come from the germline V gene. CDR3 length: 16 amino acids.

The chain carries TRBV5-1 and TRBJ1-3; unclear D gene. The CDR3 loop spans 15 amino acids. The V end lost 1 base, the J end lost 0 bases, and 8 bases lay between the germline ends. Germline V lookup: CDR1 SGHRS, CDR2 YFSETQ. The CDR3 DNA reads as TGCGCCAGCAGCTTGACCGGTGGCTCTGGAAACACCATATATTTT. Translation gives CASSLTGGSGNTIYF.

The chain employs TRBV19 and TRBJ2-1; possible D gene TRBD1, 5 bases. Trimming removed 3 bases at V and 2 bases at J, with 11 bases between. Germline V CDR1 and CDR2: LNHDA, SQIVND (reference sequence). This CDR3 spans 15 amino acids. The CDR3 DNA reads TGTGCCAGTAGTATCGGCAGGGTCACCTACAATGAGCAGTTCTTC. Translated, it gives CASSIGRVTYNEQFF.